The 29 T cell receptor beta chains given below trace back to one sample, sequenced in a study of T-cell memory formation after mild COVID-19. TCRdb reprocessed the 5' RACE reads via MiXCR and lists one record per CDR3 protein. Of just over 300,000 distinct CDR3 sequences detected, roughly a fifth appear once; the ten largest clones hold 20% to 25%. Sequences were obtained from PBMCs or a T cell subset sorted from them (not recorded which). These receptors were obtained from a man between 18 and 35 years old who had mild COVID-19 (a few samples of this study predate the infection). Cell type and time point are not known.

The chain joins TRBV12-2 to TRBJ2-7; TRBD1, the table's D call, lacks a check against the DNA. TRBV12-2 corresponds to a pseudogene. This CDR3 is built from 10 residues. The CDR3 coding sequence is TGTGCAAGTCGCCCAGGACCCCGGTGTGTC. It yields the protein CASRPGPRCV.

This clonotype was detected ten times or more. V and J are TRBV20-1 and TRBJ2-7; D gene unclear. Deletions cut 1 base from V and 6 bases from J, with 16 bases between. Germline V gives CDR1 DFQATT, CDR2 SNEGSKA (reference sequence). The CDR3 totals 14 residues. The CDR3 is CSARGGAGGTEQYF. The CDR3 DNA reads as TGCAGTGCTAGAGGAGGCGCAGGTGGCACCGAGCAGTACTTC.

This clonotype occurred many times. The rearrangement joins TRBV4-1 to TRBJ2-5; D gene uncertain. Per the germline V gene, CDR1 is MGHRA and CDR2 is YSYEKL. The length of the CDR3 is 13 residues. The V gene lost 4 bases and the J gene lost 5 bases, with 11 bases spanning the gap. The CDR3 DNA reads TGCGCCAGCAGCCCCCCGGTTCTGGAGACCCAGTACTTC. It yields the protein CASSPPVLETQYF.

The chain uses TRBV7-2 and TRBJ2-7, with D perhaps matching TRBD1 (6 bases). Per germline, CDR1 SGHTA and CDR2 FQGNSA. V was trimmed by 5 bases and J by 3 bases, leaving 14 bases between them. The CDR3 has 14 residues. As DNA, the CDR3 is TGTGCCAGCAGCGCGCTGACAGGCGGCTACGAGCAGTACTTC. The encoded protein is CASSALTGGYEQYF.

For the CDR3, the DNA is TGTGCCAGCAGTAGACTAGCGGTCACAGATACGCAGTATTTT. This encodes CASSRLAVTDTQYF. This chain connects TRBV7-2 to TRBJ2-3; TRBD2 matches 9 bases. The V gene's germline CDR1 is SGHTA and CDR2 FQGNSA. Trimming took 6 bases from V and 2 from J; bases not matched to a gene: 3. The CDR3 contains 14 residues.

The chain couples TRBV7-2 to TRBJ2-3; D is ambiguous. This CDR3 has 14 amino acids. The V and J ends lost 0 bases and 10 bases respectively, with 14 bases between them. Germline CDR1 is SGHTA and CDR2 is FQGNSA. The CDR3 loop is CASSLARAPESQYF. CDR3 nucleotide sequence: TGTGCCAGCAGCTTAGCTCGAGCGCCTGAATCGCAGTATTTT.

In this sample, this clonotype turned up a few times. This rearrangement joins TRBV7-9 to TRBJ2-1, with 8 bases fitting TRBD1. The trim removed 6 bases at V and 15 bases at J, leaving 10 bases unmatched. The CDR3 totals 12 residues. In germline, CDR1 is SEHNR, CDR2 FQNEAQ (reference sequence). The CDR3 DNA follows: TGTGCCAGCAGTCCGGACAGGGAATCTTCGTTCTTC. It encodes CASSPDRESSFF.

This chain joins TRBV5-5 and TRBJ2-3, with 10 bases aligning to TRBD2. Germline loops: CDR1 SGHKS, CDR2 YYEKEE (reference sequence). The CDR3 covers 14 residues. V trimming: 2 bases; J trimming: 9 bases; junction bases outside the gene matches: 6. CDR3 sequence: CASSFVSGGITQYF. CDR3 sequence (DNA): TGTGCCAGCAGCTTTGTTAGCGGGGGGATAACGCAGTATTTT.

This clonotype turned up a few times. The CDR3 coding sequence is TGCGCCAGCAGCTTGGCCATGTCCTACAATGAGCAGTTCTTC. Amino acid sequence: CASSLAMSYNEQFF. V is TRBV5-1 and J is TRBJ2-1; D call uncertain. The germline V and J ends were trimmed by 0 bases and 1 base, with 5 bases remaining between them. Per germline, CDR1 SGHRS and CDR2 YFSETQ. This CDR3 is built from 14 residues. Together with reference TRBV5-1 and TRBJ2-1, the CDR3 gives the full variable domain: KAGVTQTPRYLIKTRGQQVTLSCSPISGHRSVSWYQQTPGQGLQFLFEYFSETQRNKGNFPGRFSGRQFSNSRSEMNVSTLELGDSALYLCASSLAMSYNEQFFGPGTRLTVL.

The genes are TRBV7-9 and TRBJ2-1; D uncertain. V was clipped by 4 bases and J by 0 bases, with 7 bases between them. CDR3 length equals 14 residues. Germline V gene data show CDR1 as SEHNR and CDR2 as FQNEAQ (reference sequence). CDR3: CASSYTVSYNEQFF. The CDR3, as DNA: TGTGCCAGCAGCTACACCGTCTCCTACAATGAGCAGTTCTTC.

This clonotype was observed a few times. The V gene is TRBV5-1, the J gene TRBJ2-1; D perhaps matches TRBD2 (5 bases). The V gene's germline CDR1 is SGHRS and CDR2 YFSETQ. V lost 4 bases and J 0 bases, leaving 11 bases between the germline ends. The CDR3 extends over 15 amino acids. Here the CDR3 DNA reads TGCGCCAGCAGCCCGGGGTTTCACTCCTACAATGAGCAGTTCTTC. Its translation is CASSPGFHSYNEQFF.

This clonotype occurred a few times. The chain recombines TRBV20-1 with TRBJ1-1; D may be TRBD1 (5 bases). CDR3 length equals 14 residues. Deletions cut 8 bases from V and 3 bases from J, with 19 bases between. CDR1 is DFQATT, CDR2 SNEGSKA, per germline (reference sequence). CDR3 residues: CSTGPPGWDTEAFF. CDR3 DNA: TGCAGTACGGGGCCCCCAGGGTGGGACACTGAAGCTTTCTTT.

The chain joins TRBV6-2 or TRBV6-3 to TRBJ2-5, with D possibly being TRBD2 (5 bases). CDR1 and CDR2 (germline): MNHEY, SVGEGT. Trimming pared 0 bases from V and 5 bases from J, leaving 13 bases between. The CDR3 is made up of 15 amino acids. In nucleotides, the CDR3 is TGTGCCAGCAGTTACTCGAGTAGCGTCAGGGAGACCCAGTACTTC. It codes for CASSYSSSVRETQYF.

This clonotype was found a few times. J is TRBJ1-1 and V is TRBV5-1, with 7 bases aligning to TRBD1. Germline trimming cut 4 bases from V and 1 base from J; bases unmatched to any gene: 7. Germline lookup yields CDR1 SGHRS and CDR2 YFSETQ. This CDR3 spans 15 amino acids. CDR3 sequence (DNA): TGCGCCAGCAGCCAGGATCCAGGGGGGAACACTGAAGCTTTCTTT. Residues: CASSQDPGGNTEAFF.

V usage is TRBV24-1 and J usage is TRBJ1-2, with 7 bases fitting TRBD1. V shed 5 bases, J shed 3 bases, and the junction held 17 bases outside the gene matches. This CDR3 has 18 amino acids. CDR1 is KGHDR and CDR2 is SFDVKD in the germline V gene. CDR3 in amino acids: CATSGTPDSGGSDYGYTF. CDR3 coding DNA: TGTGCCACCAGTGGAACCCCAGACTCAGGGGGTTCAGACTATGGCTACACCTTC.

A word on this clonotype: The junction shows a germline mismatch at one end, possibly a read error. The chain carries TRBV20-1 and TRBJ1-1, with D perhaps matching TRBD1 (5 bases). The CDR3 is made up of 12 amino acids. Germline lookup yields CDR1 DFQATT and CDR2 SNEGSKA (reference sequence). In DNA, the CDR3 is TGCAGTGCTTACAGACAGAACACTGAAGCTTACTTT. Encoded protein: CSAYRQNTEAYF.

This sequence joins TRBV5-4 and TRBJ2-2; 8 bases align to TRBD1. Trimming cost V 1 base and J 6 bases; bases outside gene matches: 5. This CDR3 has 15 residues. Germline V gene sequence: CDR1 SGHNT, CDR2 YYREEE (reference sequence). The CDR3, as DNA: TGTGCCAGCAGCTTGCAGGGGGCGCAGGCCGGGGAGCTGTTTTTT. This encodes CASSLQGAQAGELFF. The full variable domain, rest sourced from reference TRBV5-4 and TRBJ2-2, is ETGVTQSPTHLIKTRGQQVTLRCSSQSGHNTVSWYQQALGQGPQFIFQYYREEENGRGNFPPRFSGLQFPNYSSELNVNALELDDSALYLCASSLQGAQAGELFFGEGSRLTVL.

This clonotype was recorded many times. This chain joins TRBV7-9 and TRBJ1-2; TRBD1 is a possible D gene (6 bases). This CDR3 spans 16 amino acids. Trimming removed 5 bases from V and 8 bases from J, with 24 bases in between. From germline, CDR1 is SEHNR and CDR2 FQNEAQ (reference sequence). DNA of the CDR3: TGTGCCAGCAGCAACGCGCCCCTAACAGGGCCGCGGGGCTACACCTTC. It yields the protein CASSNAPLTGPRGYTF. Based on the CDR3 plus reference TRBV7-9 and TRBJ1-2, the full variable domain is DTGVSQNPRHKITKRGQNVTFRCDPISEHNRLYWYRQTLGQGPEFLTYFQNEAQLEKSRLLSDRFSAERPKGSFSTLEIQRTEQGDSAMYLCASSNAPLTGPRGYTFGSGTRLTVV.

The sample holds a few counts of this clonotype. The chain couples TRBV6-6 to TRBJ1-4; tentatively, D is TRBD1 (6 bases). The germline V gene has CDR1 MNHNY and CDR2 SVGAGI (reference sequence). V was clipped by 4 bases and J by 2 bases, with 14 bases between them. CDR3 length equals 16 residues. In nucleotides, the CDR3 is TGTGCCAGCAGTTCACGGGAGGGGGAGACTAATGAAAAACTGTTTTTT. It codes for CASSSREGETNEKLFF.

In its sample, this clonotype was seen many times. The genes are TRBV5-8 and TRBJ2-4, with TRBD1 identical over 7 bases. Trimming at V came to 4 bases and at J to 0 bases, leaving 10 bases not matched to a gene. This CDR3 spans 17 amino acids. Germline lookup yields CDR1 SGHTS and CDR2 YDEGEE. CDR3 amino acids: CASSPRTGKLAKNIQYF. For the CDR3, the DNA is TGTGCCAGCAGCCCAAGGACAGGAAAACTAGCCAAAAACATTCAGTACTTC.

This sequence joins TRBV7-9 and TRBJ2-1; possible D gene TRBD2, 6 bases. The V end lost 6 bases, the J end lost 0 bases, and 12 bases lay between the germline ends. This CDR3 is built from 15 residues. The germline V gene encodes CDR1 SEHNR and CDR2 FQNEAQ (reference sequence). The CDR3 spells CASSIDGSSYNEQFF. CDR3 nucleotides: TGTGCCAGCAGTATTGACGGGAGCTCCTACAATGAGCAGTTCTTC.

V is TRBV12-5 and J is TRBJ2-3; weak D call: TRBD2 (5 bases). There are 13 residues in the CDR3. Trimming took 4 bases from V and 2 from J, leaving 7 bases between them. CDR1 is LGHNT and CDR2 is FRNRAP in the germline V gene. CDR3 coding DNA: TGTGCTAGTGGTTCCGGGGACACAGATACGCAGTATTTT. Translation: CASGSGDTDTQYF.

This rearrangement joins TRBV14 to TRBJ1-2, with 7 bases aligning to TRBD1. J lost 5 bases, V lost 4 bases, and 4 bases had no gene match. Germline V gene lookup returns CDR1 SGHDN and CDR2 FVKESK. This CDR3 has 13 amino acids. For the CDR3, the DNA is TGTGCCAGCAGCCCCCGGACAGGTTATGGCTACACCTTC. Translation gives CASSPRTGYGYTF.

V is TRBV20-1 and J is TRBJ1-2, with TRBD1 identical over 11 bases. Germline-derived CDR1 and CDR2 are DFQATT and SNEGSKA (reference sequence). The V and J ends lost 6 bases and 4 bases, in that order; junction bases with no gene match: 10. CDR3 length equals 15 residues. The CDR3 DNA reads TGCAGTGCAACTCCCGGGACAGGGGGGAGCTATGGCTACACCTTC. Translation gives CSATPGTGGSYGYTF.

This chain uses TRBV13 with TRBJ1-3; no definite D call. Trimming left V 1 base short and J 3 bases short, with 4 bases between. The CDR3 sequence is 13 residues long. In germline, CDR1 is PRHDT, CDR2 FYEKMQ (reference sequence). CDR3 coding DNA: TGTGCCAGCAGCTTAGTTCGTGGAAACACCATATATTTT. It is translated as CASSLVRGNTIYF.

The V gene is TRBV6-2 or TRBV6-3, the J gene TRBJ2-3; D might be TRBD2 (6 bases). Germline V lookup: CDR1 MNHEY, CDR2 SVGEGT. The V end lost 5 bases, the J end lost 6 bases, and 15 bases lay between the germline ends. This CDR3 region has 14 residues. In DNA form, the CDR3 reads TGTGCCAGCAGTCCTCTAGGGCTAGCGGATACGCAGTATTTT. This codes for CASSPLGLADTQYF.

This clonotype was seen many times. The chain combines TRBV29-1 with TRBJ1-1; maybe TRBD1 (5 bases). Germline V gives CDR1 SQVTM, CDR2 ANQGSEA. The CDR3 length is 12 residues. Trimming took 4 bases from V and 3 from J, leaving 9 bases between them. CDR3 nucleotide sequence: TGCAGCGTTGGGGGGATGTACACTGAAGCTTTCTTT. Amino acids: CSVGGMYTEAFF.

This rearrangement joins TRBV9 to TRBJ2-7; 8 bases match TRBD2. The CDR3 covers 14 residues. CDR1 and CDR2 (germline): SGDLS, YYNGEE. In DNA, the CDR3 is TGTGCCACCAGCGGGGGTCAAAGCTCCTACGAGCAGTACGTC. It specifies CATSGGQSSYEQYV.

This clonotype was recorded a few times. V gene TRBV25-1 combines with J gene TRBJ1-1; weak D call: TRBD1 (5 bases). Germline V lookup: CDR1 MGHDK, CDR2 SYGVNS. This CDR3 spans 12 amino acids. With 0 bases removed from V and 9 bases from J, the gap between germline ends came to 8 bases. As DNA, the CDR3 is TGTGCCAGCAGTGAATATAAGGGGAAAGCTTTCTTT. Protein sequence: CASSEYKGKAFF.